The 28 T cell receptor beta chains below come from one sample, sequenced in a study of blood T cell repertoires in COVID-19. TCRdb's table, derived via immunoSEQ multiplex PCR, lists solely in-frame clones and lacks some. The data contain fewer than 250,000 clones, around four fifths of them singletons. Material: peripheral blood. The receptors were gathered from an older woman with active or convalescent COVID-19.

The gene calls are TRBV3-1 (or the pseudogene TRBV3-2) and TRBJ1-1; TRBD1 agrees at 7 bases. Looked up from germline, CDR1 is LGHDT and CDR2 is YNNKEL (reference sequence). This CDR3 has 16 residues. The junction had 7 bases not matched to a gene; V was cut back by 2 bases and J by 1 base. The CDR3 region is CASSQYSGTENTEAFF. The CDR3 DNA reads as TGTGCCAGCAGCCAATACTCCGGGACAGAGAACACTGAAGCTTTCTTT.

This chain joins TRBV10-3 and TRBJ2-7; 11 bases fit TRBD1. After removal of 6 bases from V and 4 bases from J, the junction contained 5 bases not matched to a gene. CDR1 is ENHRY and CDR2 is SYGVKD in the germline V gene. CDR3 length equals 14 residues. CDR3 protein: CAISGQGAGYEQYV. CDR3 bases: TGTGCCATCAGCGGACAGGGGGCGGGATACGAGCAGTACGTC.

This chain connects TRBV5-1 to TRBJ2-6; TRBD1 matches at 10 bases. The germline gives CDR1 SGHRS, CDR2 YFSETQ. Trimming took 4 bases from V and 0 from J; bases not matched to a gene: 10. The CDR3 runs 19 residues. The CDR3 loop reads CASSRQGALSGSGANVLTF. CDR3 nucleotides: TGCGCCAGCAGCCGACAGGGGGCGTTATCGGGCTCTGGGGCCAACGTCCTGACTTTC.

This clone turned up a few times. V is TRBV19 and J is TRBJ2-6; TRBD1 is a possible D gene (5 bases). The V gene lost 6 bases and the J gene lost 2 bases, with 8 bases spanning the gap. CDR3 length: 14 amino acids. In germline, CDR1 is LNHDA, CDR2 SQIVND (reference sequence). The CDR3: CASRAGPGANVLTF. The CDR3 DNA sequence: TGTGCCAGTAGGGCAGGGCCTGGGGCCAACGTCCTGACTTTC.

The gene calls are TRBV7-2 and TRBJ1-1; 7 bases match TRBD1. The germline V gene encodes CDR1 SGHTA and CDR2 FQGNSA. This CDR3 spans 16 amino acids. With V trimmed by 3 bases and J by 5 bases, 12 bases remained unmatched. The CDR3 protein is CASSLYIGGGGTEAFF. CDR3 nucleotides: TGTGCCAGCAGCTTGTATATAGGAGGGGGCGGGACTGAAGCTTTCTTT.

The chain couples TRBV28 to TRBJ1-3, with a possible D match to TRBD1 (5 bases). The CDR3 totals 16 residues. V lost 6 bases to trimming and J lost 0 bases, with 15 bases between them. Germline CDR1 reads MDHEN; CDR2 reads SYDVKM. The CDR3 sequence is CASRSWRGSSGNTIYF. The CDR3 nucleotides read TGTGCCAGCAGATCGTGGCGGGGCAGCTCTGGAAACACCATATATTTT.

V usage is TRBV20-1 and J usage is TRBJ2-1; a possible D gene is TRBD2 (6 bases). V was cut by 7 bases and J by 5 bases, with 9 bases left in between. The CDR3 is made up of 11 amino acids. Germline V gene lookup returns CDR1 DFQATT and CDR2 SNEGSKA (reference sequence). CDR3 amino acids: CSEGLNNEQFF. The CDR3 bases are TGCAGTGAGGGACTTAACAATGAGCAGTTCTTC.

Regarding this clone: Other DNA sequences from this sample encode an identical CDR3 as well. This chain joins TRBV11-2 and TRBJ2-1, with D possibly being TRBD1 (5 bases). Germline V gives CDR1 SGHAT, CDR2 FQNNGV. The V end lost 3 bases, the J end lost 7 bases, and 7 bases lay between the germline ends. This CDR3 is 12 amino acids long. In DNA form, the CDR3 reads TGTGCCAGCAGCTTTAGGACAAATGAGCAGTTCTTC. Translated: CASSFRTNEQFF.

This chain joins TRBV5-6 and TRBJ2-7; TRBD1 agrees at 8 bases. CDR1 and CDR2 (germline): SGHDT, YYEEEE. The CDR3 length is 14 residues. The trim removed 2 bases at V and 4 bases at J, leaving 5 bases unmatched. The DNA for the CDR3 is TGTGCCAGCAGCTTCCGGGACAGGCTTTACGAGCAGTACTTC. Translation: CASSFRDRLYEQYF.

The V call is TRBV2, the J call TRBJ1-1, with D maybe TRBD1 (6 bases). Trimming took off 6 bases at V and 0 bases at J, with 11 bases between the two ends. Germline assignment: CDR1 SNHLY and CDR2 FYNNEI. CDR3 length: 14 residues. The CDR3 region is CASRRTAMNTEAFF. The CDR3 bases are TGTGCCAGCAGGAGGACAGCTATGAACACTGAAGCTTTCTTT. The whole variable domain, filled in from reference TRBV2 and TRBJ1-1, reads EPEVTQTPSHQVTQMGQEVILRCVPISNHLYFYWYRQILGQKVEFLVSFYNNEISEKSEIFDDQFSVERPDGSNFTLKIRSTKLEDSAMYFCASRRTAMNTEAFFGQGTRLTVV.

J is TRBJ2-3 and V is TRBV6-1; a weak D match, TRBD1 (5 bases). The germline V and J ends were trimmed by 5 bases and 6 bases, with 18 bases remaining between them. Germline V CDR1 and CDR2: MNHNS, SASEGT. This CDR3 contains 15 residues. Here the CDR3 reads CASSWGDRRSDTQYF. For the CDR3, the DNA is TGTGCCAGCAGTTGGGGCGATCGTAGATCGGATACGCAGTATTTT.

The gene calls are TRBV5-1 and TRBJ2-3, with 12 bases lining up with TRBD2. Looked up from germline, CDR1 is SGHRS and CDR2 is YFSETQ. This CDR3 comprises 17 residues. The V and J ends lost 4 bases and 4 bases, in that order; junction bases with no gene match: 10. CDR3 sequence (DNA): TGCGCCAGCAGCCTAGGGACTAGCGGGCTTAGGGCAGATACGCAGTATTTT. Translation gives CASSLGTSGLRADTQYF.

This clone was seen only a few times. The chain carries TRBV6-5 and TRBJ2-7; TRBD1 matches 9 bases. V trimming: 6 bases; J trimming: 5 bases; junction bases outside the gene matches: 8. Per the germline V gene, CDR1 is MNHEY and CDR2 is SVGAGI. CDR3 length: 14 residues. The CDR3 DNA reads as TGTGCCAGCAGCCGGGCCGGACAGGGGAACGAGCAGTACGTC. Translating it yields CASSRAGQGNEQYV.

The gene calls are TRBV7-2 and TRBJ2-1; D gene unclear. The CDR3 runs 12 residues. CDR1 and CDR2 (germline): SGHTA, FQGNSA. Trimming took off 1 base at V and 10 bases at J, with 8 bases between the two ends. The DNA of the CDR3 is TGTGCCAGCAGCTTAGTGGTGAGGGAGCAGTTCTTC. Translation gives CASSLVVREQFF. Full variable domain (remainder filled in from reference TRBV7-2 and TRBJ2-1): GAGVSQSPSNKVTEKGKDVELRCDPISGHTALYWYRQSLGQGLEFLIYFQGNSAPDKSGLPSDRFSAERTGGSVSTLTIQRTQQEDSAVYLCASSLVVREQFFGPGTRLTVL.

The chain uses TRBV4-1 and TRBJ2-7; D perhaps matches TRBD1 (5 bases). This CDR3 has 14 amino acids. In germline, CDR1 is MGHRA, CDR2 YSYEKL. V lost 1 base and J 0 bases, leaving 7 bases between the germline ends. CDR3 bases: TGCGCCAGCAGCCAAGGACAGAGCTCCTACGAGCAGTACTTC. Residues: CASSQGQSSYEQYF.

The chain couples TRBV6-4 to TRBJ1-2; 9 nucleotides align to TRBD1. Trimming took 6 bases from V and 7 from J; bases not matched to a gene: 12. The CDR3 is 15 residues long. Germline V gene lookup returns CDR1 MRHNA and CDR2 SNTAGT. The CDR3 DNA reads TGTGCCAGCAGCGCCTTCGGGACAGGGACCGGTGGCTACACCTTC. This sequence encodes CASSAFGTGTGGYTF.

Here the CDR3 reads CASSPGRGGPRVSNSPLHF. DNA of the CDR3: TGTGCCAGCAGCCCGGGACGAGGGGGCCCCAGGGTCTCTAATTCACCCCTCCACTTT. V is TRBV9 and J is TRBJ1-6; 7 positions agree with TRBD1. This CDR3 region has 19 residues. The germline V gene has CDR1 SGDLS and CDR2 YYNGEE. The V gene end was trimmed by 4 bases and the J gene end by 6 bases; junction bases not matched to a gene: 19.

The chain combines TRBV9 with TRBJ2-3, with 7 bases aligning to TRBD2. V gave up 2 bases and J gave up 6 bases; unmatched junction bases: 3. The V gene's germline CDR1 is SGDLS and CDR2 YYNGEE. The CDR3 runs to 13 residues. This CDR3 reads CASSVTGGDTQYF. DNA of the CDR3: TGTGCCAGCAGCGTGACCGGGGGGGATACGCAGTATTTT.

As to this clone: This sample also contains other DNA sequences that code for the same CDR3. The genes are TRBV2 and TRBJ2-7, with a possible D match to TRBD2 (6 bases). Trimming took off 5 bases at V and 1 base at J, with 12 bases between the two ends. Germline CDR1 reads SNHLY; CDR2 reads FYNNEI. CDR3 length: 14 amino acids. DNA for the CDR3: TGTGCCAGCAGTTCATTGCGGGGTTCCTACGAGCAGTACGTC. Protein: CASSSLRGSYEQYV.

The CDR3 bases are TGTGCCAGTAGCACAGGGGGCTTGGAGCAGTTCTTC. It is translated as CASSTGGLEQFF. The V call is TRBV19, the J call TRBJ2-1, with TRBD1 identical over 9 bases. V lost 6 bases, J lost 10 bases, and 4 bases stayed unmatched. Looked up from germline, CDR1 is LNHDA and CDR2 is SQIVND (reference sequence). The CDR3 has 12 residues.

The rearrangement links TRBV9 to TRBJ2-1; 7 bases are shared with TRBD1. The ends lost 0 bases at V and 7 bases at J; junction bases unmatched: 4. This CDR3 comprises 14 residues. Germline V gene lookup returns CDR1 SGDLS and CDR2 YYNGEE. The DNA of the CDR3 is TGTGCCAGCAGCGTAGGCCAGGGGGTTAATGAGCAGTTCTTC. Protein: CASSVGQGVNEQFF.

The rearrangement links TRBV10-2 to TRBJ1-3, with 7 bases fitting TRBD1. After removal of 6 bases from V and 0 bases from J, the junction contained 11 bases not matched to a gene. This CDR3 region has 17 residues. Germline V CDR1 and CDR2: WSHSY, SAAADI. CDR3 amino acids: CASRGGQYGVSGNTIYF. CDR3 sequence (DNA): TGCGCCAGCAGGGGGGGACAGTACGGGGTCTCTGGAAACACCATATATTTT.

The chain recombines TRBV27 with TRBJ1-2, with D possibly matching TRBD1 (6 bases). The CDR3 sequence is 12 residues long. Trimming left V 5 bases short and J 7 bases short, with 11 bases between. The germline CDR1 and CDR2 sequences are MNHEY and SMNVEV (reference sequence). In DNA form, the CDR3 reads TGTGCCAGCAGTGAACAGGGCTTTGGCTACACCTTC. Translation gives CASSEQGFGYTF.

The chain combines TRBV7-8 with TRBJ2-1; 9 nucleotides align to TRBD1. This CDR3 is built from 16 residues. The ends lost 3 bases at V and 6 bases at J; junction bases unmatched: 9. Germline V gene sequence: CDR1 SGHVS, CDR2 FQNEAQ. In DNA form, the CDR3 reads TGTGCCAGCAGCTTTACGGGACAGGGCCTGAGCAATGAGCAGTTCTTC. It yields the protein CASSFTGQGLSNEQFF.

The chain is built from TRBV7-3 and TRBJ2-3, with TRBD2 matching over 8 bases. V lost 6 bases, J lost 3 bases, and 11 bases stayed unmatched. The CDR3 covers 16 residues. The V gene's germline CDR1 is SGHTA and CDR2 FQGTGA. The CDR3 loop reads CASSLLGGRRTDTQYF. Here the CDR3 DNA reads TGTGCCAGCAGTTTACTCGGCGGGAGGAGGACAGATACGCAGTATTTT.

Concerning this clone: A read error may produce the germline difference seen at one junction end. The gene calls are TRBV24-1 and TRBJ2-1, with D uncertain. The CDR3 totals 16 residues. Germline V lookup: CDR1 KGHDR, CDR2 SFDVKD. Here the CDR3 DNA reads TGTGCTACCAGTGATGCTACCCGAAACTCCTACAATGAGCAGTTCTTC. The encoded protein is CATSDATRNSYNEQFF.

This clone appeared a single time. The chain uses TRBV5-1 and TRBJ1-1; no definite D call. Germline assignment: CDR1 SGHRS and CDR2 YFSETQ. V was clipped by 0 bases and J by 8 bases, with 14 bases between them. This CDR3 comprises 14 residues. The CDR3 sequence: CASSLDLGGREAFF. In nucleotides, the CDR3 is TGCGCCAGCAGCTTGGATTTGGGTGGCAGGGAAGCTTTCTTT.

This chain uses TRBV5-1 with TRBJ2-5, with D perhaps matching TRBD2 (6 bases). Trimming shortened V by 3 bases and J by 2 bases, and 11 bases separated the two germline ends. Germline values: CDR1 SGHRS, CDR2 YFSETQ. The CDR3 loop spans 14 amino acids. CDR3 DNA: TGCGCCAGCAGCTGGGGACTTAGGCAAGAGACCCAGTACTTC. Its protein is CASSWGLRQETQYF.